This is a list of T cell receptor beta chains from one sample in a study of blood T cell repertoires in COVID-19. Clones were sequenced by immunoSEQ multiplex PCR, and TCRdb holds only the in-frame ones, with some missing. Here the sample spans 150,000 to 250,000 clones, 75% to 85% being singletons. Sequenced sample: peripheral blood. The source of these receptors is a woman in her 40s with COVID-19, enrolled during active disease. Both conserved end residues are part of each CDR3. A D gene is named only where the DNA matches it firmly. Size tells how often a clone was seen (once, few, many) or the class of an expanded clone, and some rows leave it out.

abundance,d_gene,j_gene,v_gene,CDR3nt,CDR3aa
NA,TRBD1,TRBJ1-6,TRBV13,TGTGCCAGCAGCTTGGCGGAGACAGGGGCCTCTAATTCACCCCTCCACTTT,CASSLAETGASNSPLHF
NA,TRBD1,TRBJ1-2,TRBV28,TGTGCCAGCAGAACCGGGACAGGGGCTAAAGGCTACACCTTC,CASRTGTGAKGYTF
many,TRBD1,TRBJ1-5,TRBV7-9,TGTGCCAGCAGCTTAGAAACAGGGGAATTATGGCAGCAGCCCCAGCATTTT,CASSLETGELWQQPQHF
few,NA,TRBJ2-7,TRBV4-2,TGTGCCAGCAGCCCGATCTTAAGGGGGAGCTCCTACGAGCAGTACTTC,CASSPILRGSSYEQYF
NA,TRBD2,TRBJ2-7,TRBV5-1,TGCGCCAGCAGCTCAGCCGGGACTAGCGGACCTTACGAGCAGTACTTC,CASSSAGTSGPYEQYF
NA,NA,TRBJ2-7,TRBV14,TGTGCCAGCAGCCAAGTGTTTGGCAGGACCTACGAGCAGTACTTC,CASSQVFGRTYEQYF
NA,NA,TRBJ2-5,TRBV9,TGTGCCAGCGGAGGACTACCTCAAGAGACCCAGTACTTC,CASGGLPQETQYF
once,TRBD2,TRBJ2-7,TRBV19,TGTGCCAGTAGTCGTCTAGCGGGGGCCGCCTACGAGCAGTACTTC,CASSRLAGAAYEQYF
NA,NA,TRBJ2-6,TRBV5-1,TGCGCCAGCAGGCAAGGGGCTACTGGGGCCAACGTCCTGACTTTC,CASRQGATGANVLTF
few,NA,TRBJ2-7,TRBV11-1,TGTGCCAGCAGCTTAGGTCTTAGGGAGGAGCAGTACTTC,CASSLGLREEQYF
NA,NA,TRBJ1-1,TRBV5-1,TGCGCCAGCAGGACGGACGGGGTTGGGAACACTGAAGCTTTCTTT,CASRTDGVGNTEAFF
NA,TRBD1,TRBJ1-6,TRBV5-1,TGCGCCAGCAGCTACGATCCAGGACAGGGGAACACCCTCCACTTT,CASSYDPGQGNTLHF
once,TRBD1,TRBJ2-5,TRBV2,TGTGCCAGCAGTGGACAGGGGGAGACCCAGTACTTC,CASSGQGETQYF
NA,NA,TRBJ1-4,TRBV18,TGTGCCAGCTCCGACCGACCGGGATCTAATGAAAAACTGTTTTTT,CASSDRPGSNEKLFF
NA,NA,TRBJ2-1,TRBV18,TGTGCCAGCTCACCACCCGGGACTGCCCAAGCCAATGAGCAGTTCTTC,CASSPPGTAQANEQFF
NA,NA,TRBJ1-1,TRBV7-2,TGTGCCAGCGGACGACAGGACATGAACACTGAAGCTTTCTTT,CASGRQDMNTEAFF
NA,TRBD2,TRBJ2-5,TRBV30,TGTGCCTGGAGTGGACTAGCGGGACGGGCCCTACAAGAGACCCAGTACTTC,CAWSGLAGRALQETQYF
NA,NA,TRBJ1-1,TRBV2,TGTGCCAGCAGTCCAGGGTACACTGAAGCTTTCTTT,CASSPGYTEAFF
NA,TRBD1,TRBJ1-5,TRBV6-5,TGTGCCAGCAGAACCGGACAGGGGGCAAATCAGCCCCAGCATTTT,CASRTGQGANQPQHF
NA,NA,TRBJ2-5,TRBV19,TGTGCCAGTAGTATGGTGGCGGGGGCAGGAGAGACCCAGTACTTC,CASSMVAGAGETQYF
NA,NA,TRBJ1-4,TRBV6-5,TGTGCCAGCAGATCCGGGACATCAACTAATGAAAAACTGTTTTTT,CASRSGTSTNEKLFF
NA,NA,TRBJ1-2,TRBV7-9,TGTGCCAGCAGCTTAGCCCACTTCCGAAGCCCGGAGGACTATGGCTACACCTTC,CASSLAHFRSPEDYGYTF
NA,TRBD1,TRBJ2-5,TRBV18,TGTGCCAGCTCACCCCTAGGGGGCGAAGAGACCCAGTACTTC,CASSPLGGEETQYF
NA,NA,TRBJ1-2,TRBV7-2,TGTGCCAGCAGCCCCCGGAGGAGGAGCTACACCTTC,CASSPRRRSYTF
NA,NA,TRBJ1-1,TRBV7-9,TGTGCCAGCAGCTTCTCCACTGAAGCTTTCTTT,CASSFSTEAFF
NA,NA,TRBJ2-5,TRBV12-3/TRBV12-4,TGTGCCAGCACTTTGGGGAGAATAGGGACCCAGTACTTC,CASTLGRIGTQYF
few,TRBD2,TRBJ2-3,TRBV10-3,TGTGCCATCAACCCTGGACTAGCGGGGTCAGATACGCAGTATTTT,CAINPGLAGSDTQYF
NA,TRBD1,TRBJ2-7,TRBV9,TGTGCCAGCAGCGGAGGGACAGGACTCTACGAGCAGTACTTC,CASSGGTGLYEQYF
few,TRBD1,TRBJ2-7,TRBV24-1,TGTGCCACCAGTGATTCCGGGACAGGGTCCTACGAGCAGTACTTC,CATSDSGTGSYEQYF